The 22 T cell receptor beta chains below were found in one sample sequenced in a study of T cell clonotyping in hematopoietic cell transplantation. TCRdb's copy holds only in-frame clones and misses some; the assay was immunoSEQ multiplex PCR. Of some 17,000 clones listed, 85% to 90% are singletons. The sample taken for sequencing was peripheral blood mononuclear cells. These receptors were collected from a man aged 45-60 years in good health. Some clones in this sample may be carry-over from other donors' samples.

The V gene is TRBV29-1, the J gene TRBJ1-2; unclear D gene. Germline V gene sequence: CDR1 SQVTM, CDR2 ANQGSEA. The CDR3 sequence is 12 residues long. The V gene lost 7 bases and the J gene lost 7 bases, with 16 bases spanning the gap. The DNA for the CDR3 is TGCAGCGCCGCGTCAGTCTTGGGTGGCTACACCTTC. This translates into CSAASVLGGYTF.

The rearrangement uses TRBV10-3 and TRBJ1-2, with D perhaps TRBD1 (6 bases). V was trimmed by 7 bases and J by 8 bases, leaving 14 bases between them. CDR1 is ENHRY and CDR2 is SYGVKD in the germline V gene. This CDR3 spans 12 amino acids. The CDR3 region has the DNA TGTGCCATCACCCCCGACCAGGGGGGCTACACCTTC. It is translated as CAITPDQGGYTF.

This clone has a handful of counts. This chain links TRBV7-9 with TRBJ1-4, with TRBD1 identical over 7 bases. Germline loops: CDR1 SEHNR, CDR2 FQNEAQ (reference sequence). Germline trimming cut 5 bases from V and 4 bases from J; bases unmatched to any gene: 7. This CDR3 region has 15 residues. CDR3 amino acids: CASSPRQGGNEKLFF. The DNA for the CDR3 is TGTGCCAGCAGCCCAAGACAGGGCGGTAATGAAAAACTGTTTTTT.

The chain combines TRBV4-3 with TRBJ1-4, with TRBD1 as a possible D gene (6 bases). The CDR3 has 14 amino acids. Germline CDR1 reads LGHNA; CDR2 reads YSLEER. V shed 2 bases and J shed 5 bases, with 9 bases lying between them. The CDR3, as DNA: TGCGCCAGCAGCCAACTCGGACAGAATGAAAAACTGTTTTTT. Residues: CASSQLGQNEKLFF.

CDR3 in amino acids: CATTTSPNEKLFF. The CDR3 DNA reads as TGTGCCACGACGACAAGCCCTAATGAAAAACTGTTTTTT. This rearrangement joins TRBV6-1 to TRBJ1-4; no clear D gene. V was clipped by 10 bases and J by 3 bases, with 12 bases between them. The CDR3 consists of 13 residues. The germline CDR1 and CDR2 sequences are MNHNS and SASEGT.

This clone has more than one count but fewer than ten. This chain uses TRBV6-5 with TRBJ2-2; D remains ambiguous. The CDR3 extends over 15 amino acids. CDR1 MNHEY and CDR2 SVGAGI come from the germline V gene. V gave up 0 bases and J gave up 7 bases, with 12 bases separating them. The CDR3 protein is CASSYSYTTGGELFF. The CDR3 DNA reads as TGTGCCAGCAGTTACTCGTACACCACCGGCGGGGAGCTGTTTTTT.

The rearrangement uses TRBV30 and TRBJ1-6; 7 bases are a match to TRBD1. The CDR3 extends over 15 amino acids. The trim removed 1 base at V and 5 bases at J, leaving 5 bases unmatched. The V gene's germline CDR1 is GTSNPN and CDR2 SVGIG (reference sequence). The chain's CDR3 is CAWSGQGLNNSPLHF. The CDR3 bases are TGTGCCTGGAGTGGACAGGGATTAAATAATTCACCCCTCCACTTT.

This clone was found once. The chain links TRBV5-1 to TRBJ2-7, with 11 bases identical to TRBD2. Germline lookup yields CDR1 SGHRS and CDR2 YFSETQ. The CDR3 is 15 residues long. The junction had 3 bases not matched to a gene; V was cut back by 2 bases and J by 2 bases. The CDR3 sequence: CASSLTSGGPYEQYF. CDR3 in DNA: TGCGCCAGCAGCTTAACTAGCGGGGGCCCCTACGAGCAGTACTTC.

The chain is built from TRBV19 and TRBJ1-2, with unresolved D. Trimming removed 3 bases at V and 4 bases at J, with 15 bases between. The germline CDR1 and CDR2 sequences are LNHDA and SQIVND (reference sequence). This CDR3 has 15 residues. The CDR3 sequence is CASSIFRAGSYGYTF. CDR3 coding DNA: TGTGCCAGTAGTATCTTTCGGGCAGGAAGCTATGGCTACACCTTC. Full variable domain (rest looked up from reference TRBV19 and TRBJ1-2): DGGITQSPKYLFRKEGQNVTLSCEQNLNHDAMYWYRQDPGQGLRLIYYSQIVNDFQKGDIAEGYSVSREKKESFPLTVTSAQKNPTAFYLCASSIFRAGSYGYTFGSGTRLTVV.

V is TRBV7-9 and J is TRBJ2-7; TRBD1 might be the D (7 bases). Trimming pared 4 bases from V and 7 bases from J, leaving 14 bases between. Germline V gene sequence: CDR1 SEHNR, CDR2 FQNEAQ (reference sequence). The CDR3 sequence is 13 residues long. CDR3 sequence reads: CASSSRDRAEQYF. CDR3 bases: TGTGCCAGCAGCTCGCGGGACAGAGCGGAGCAGTACTTC. The full variable domain, with the rest looked up from reference TRBV7-9 and TRBJ2-7, is DTGVSQNPRHKITKRGQNVTFRCDPISEHNRLYWYRQTLGQGPEFLTYFQNEAQLEKSRLLSDRFSAERPKGSFSTLEIQRTEQGDSAMYLCASSSRDRAEQYFGPGTRLTVT.

V is TRBV5-4 and J is TRBJ1-4; D is undetermined. The germline V gene encodes CDR1 SGHNT and CDR2 YYREEE (reference sequence). Trimming cost V 0 bases and J 4 bases, with 7 bases left between them. There are 14 residues in the CDR3. The CDR3 spells CASSLDRFNEKLFF. CDR3 DNA sequence: TGTGCCAGCAGCTTGGATCGGTTTAATGAAAAACTGTTTTTT.

The V gene is TRBV6-6, the J gene TRBJ2-7; 12 bases align to TRBD1. CDR3 length: 15 residues. V was clipped by 6 bases and J by 5 bases; unmatched bases: 8. Germline CDR1 MNHNY, CDR2 SVGAGI (reference sequence). CDR3 in amino acids: CASSSGQGAVHEQYF. CDR3 nucleotides: TGTGCCAGCAGCTCGGGACAGGGGGCCGTCCACGAGCAGTACTTC.

This sequence joins TRBV6-5 and TRBJ1-2, with TRBD1 matching over 8 bases. CDR3 length equals 14 residues. V shed 0 bases and J 6 bases; nucleotides not matched to a gene: 3. Germline CDR1 and CDR2: MNHEY and SVGAGI. CDR3 in DNA: TGTGCCAGCAGTTACTCTGGCAGGGGGCATGGCTACACCTTC. As protein: CASSYSGRGHGYTF.

The V gene is TRBV7-8, the J gene TRBJ2-7; 8 nucleotides agree with TRBD2. This CDR3 has 17 residues. The ends lost 4 bases at V and 0 bases at J; junction bases unmatched: 11. Germline CDR1 is SGHVS and CDR2 is FQNEAQ. CDR3 nucleotides: TGTGCCAGCAGCTCCCCCGGGGGGGGCTCATACTCCTACGAGCAGTACTTC. It yields the protein CASSSPGGGSYSYEQYF.

V is TRBV10-3 and J is TRBJ1-1; D gene uncertain. V gave up 2 bases and J gave up 0 bases, with 7 bases separating them. CDR1 is ENHRY and CDR2 is SYGVKD in the germline V gene. There are 14 residues in the CDR3. The CDR3 region has the DNA TGTGCCATCAGTGAGGGAGCGATGAACACTGAAGCTTTCTTT. It specifies CAISEGAMNTEAFF.

This chain joins TRBV28 and TRBJ2-4; D possibly uses TRBD1 or TRBD2 (5 bases each). V was trimmed by 2 bases and J by 2 bases, leaving 10 bases between them. The CDR3 covers 15 residues. Germline V lookup: CDR1 MDHEN, CDR2 SYDVKM. CDR3 residues: CASSLQGGSKNIQYF. The CDR3 coding sequence is TGTGCCAGCAGTTTACAGGGCGGGTCCAAAAACATTCAGTACTTC. The full variable domain, its missing parts supplied by reference TRBV28 and TRBJ2-4, is DVKVTQSSRYLVKRTGEKVFLECVQDMDHENMFWYRQDPGLGLRLIYFSYDVKMKEKGDIPEGYSVSREKKERFSLILESASTNQTSMYLCASSLQGGSKNIQYFGAGTRLSVL.

The J gene is TRBJ1-5, the V gene TRBV5-1, with D maybe TRBD1 (6 bases). The germline V and J ends were trimmed by 4 bases and 1 base, with 12 bases remaining between them. The V gene's germline CDR1 is SGHRS and CDR2 YFSETQ. CDR3 size: 15 residues. CDR3 loop: CASSPGAGSNQPQHF. DNA of the CDR3: TGCGCCAGCAGCCCGGGGGCAGGGAGCAATCAGCCCCAGCATTTT.

The chain carries TRBV9 and TRBJ2-2, with 7 bases aligning to TRBD1. This CDR3 region has 15 residues. CDR1 and CDR2 (germline): SGDLS, YYNGEE. The V gene end was trimmed by 6 bases and the J gene end by 0 bases; junction bases not matched to a gene: 5. The CDR3 nucleotides are TGTGCCAGCATTACAGGGGCCCCGAACACCGGGGAGCTGTTTTTT. Translation gives CASITGAPNTGELFF.

This chain uses TRBV30 with TRBJ1-4; 9 bases line up with TRBD1. Germline values: CDR1 GTSNPN, CDR2 SVGIG (reference sequence). This CDR3 comprises 15 residues. Germline trimming cut 4 bases from V and 7 bases from J; bases unmatched to any gene: 10. The CDR3 DNA is TGTGCCTGGACATTACAGGGGGCCGGCTTTGAAAAACTGTTTTTT. Encoded protein: CAWTLQGAGFEKLFF.

By its share, this clone is medium-sized (0.01 to 0.1%). This chain links TRBV29-1 with TRBJ1-5, with D possibly TRBD1 on 5 matching bases. Deletions cut 4 bases from V and 5 bases from J, with 9 bases between. There are 12 residues in the CDR3. Germline V lookup: CDR1 SQVTM, CDR2 ANQGSEA. Here the CDR3 reads CSVAGLDQPQHF. CDR3 bases: TGCAGCGTTGCAGGGCTGGATCAGCCCCAGCATTTT.

The gene calls are TRBV5-1 and TRBJ2-7; 7 bases align to TRBD1. The CDR3 runs 12 residues. J lost 6 bases, V lost 4 bases, and 4 bases had no gene match. Germline-derived CDR1 and CDR2 are SGHRS and YFSETQ. CDR3 nucleotide sequence: TGCGCCAGCAGCCCGGGACAGCTCGAGCAGTACTTC. This codes for CASSPGQLEQYF.

The chain couples TRBV4-1 to TRBJ2-7, with 8 bases aligning to TRBD1. Germline assignment: CDR1 MGHRA and CDR2 YSYEKL. The CDR3 length is 18 residues. V shed 1 base, J shed 2 bases, and the junction held 13 bases outside the gene matches. CDR3 loop: CASSQAALDRANPYEQYF. The CDR3 nucleotides read TGCGCCAGCAGCCAAGCCGCCTTGGACAGGGCAAACCCCTACGAGCAGTACTTC.